The table lists the clone carrying this T cell receptor beta chain with many counts. Its specificity is unknown. Conversion of TCR transcripts into cDNA relied on 5'RACE template switching, which added a universal primer site and UMIs. Each CDR3 protein is one row after TCRdb ran MiXCR on the 5' RACE reads. The sample records about 68,000 distinct CDR3 sequences, approximately 7% being singletons. The source of the sample is a study of T cells after yellow fever vaccination. Findings and caveats of the study: One caveat is that FACS-sorted repertoires could contain abundant clonotypes contaminating from the bulk population.

Trimming took off 5 bases at V and 6 bases at J, with 18 bases between the two ends. The CDR3 covers 15 residues. From germline, CDR1 is SEHNR and CDR2 FQNEAQ (reference sequence). This TCR came from a man aged 18 to 29 who received the YFV17D yellow fever vaccine. The chain combines TRBV7-9 with TRBJ2-3; D ambiguous. The sample was CD8+ T cells sorted from PBMCs, taken around 45 days after the first yellow fever vaccination. In DNA form, the CDR3 reads TGTGCCAGCAGCCTACCAAACCCGAACCGGGATACGCAGTATTTT. Its translation: CASSLPNPNRDTQYF.